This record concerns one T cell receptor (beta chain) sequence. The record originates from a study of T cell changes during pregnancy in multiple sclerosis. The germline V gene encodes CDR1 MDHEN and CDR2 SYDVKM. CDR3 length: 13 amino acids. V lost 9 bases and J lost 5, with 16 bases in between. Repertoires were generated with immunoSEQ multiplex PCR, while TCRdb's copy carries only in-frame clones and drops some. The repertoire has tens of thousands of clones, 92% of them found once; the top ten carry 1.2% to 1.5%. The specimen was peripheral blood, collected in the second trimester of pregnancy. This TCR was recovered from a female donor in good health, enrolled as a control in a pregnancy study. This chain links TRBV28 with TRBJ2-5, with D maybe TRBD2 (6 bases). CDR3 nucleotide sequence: TGTGCCAGTGAGACTAGTTATAGGGAGACCCAGTACTTC. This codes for CASETSYRETQYF.